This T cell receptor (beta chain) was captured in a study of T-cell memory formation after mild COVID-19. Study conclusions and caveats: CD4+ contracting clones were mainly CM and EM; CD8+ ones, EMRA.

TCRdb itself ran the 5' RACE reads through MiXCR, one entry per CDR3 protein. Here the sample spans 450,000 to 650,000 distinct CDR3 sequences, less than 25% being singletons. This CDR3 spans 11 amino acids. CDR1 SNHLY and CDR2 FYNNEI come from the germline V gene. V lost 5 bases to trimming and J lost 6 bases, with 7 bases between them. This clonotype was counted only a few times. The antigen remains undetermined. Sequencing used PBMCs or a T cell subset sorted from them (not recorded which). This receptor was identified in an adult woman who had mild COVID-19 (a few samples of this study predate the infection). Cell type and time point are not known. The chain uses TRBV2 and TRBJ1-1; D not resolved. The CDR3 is CASSSTPEAFF. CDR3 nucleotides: TGTGCCAGCAGTAGTACCCCTGAAGCTTTCTTT.